These 27 T cell receptor beta chains originate from one sample sequenced in a study of CD8 T cells in ankylosing spondylitis. Via MiXCR, TCRdb re-called the 5' RACE reads, giving one row per CDR3 protein. This table has 150,000 or so distinct CDR3 sequences, around 10% appearing once. Sample: blood, either unsorted or a sorted T cell fraction (not recorded which). These receptors were obtained from a male donor with ankylosing spondylitis or in good health (not recorded which).

This clonotype was seen many times. The chain employs TRBV7-8 and TRBJ2-7; D uncertain. Germline assignment: CDR1 SGHVS and CDR2 FQNEAQ. The CDR3 runs to 15 residues. The V end was cut by 5 bases, the J end by 2 bases, with 16 bases between. The CDR3 region has the DNA TGTGCCAGCAGCGAAACCCCGGGTCGAACCTACGAGCAGTACTTC. Its protein product is CASSETPGRTYEQYF. The full variable domain, its missing parts supplied by reference TRBV7-8 and TRBJ2-7, is GAGVSQSPRYKVAKRGQDVALRCDPISGHVSLFWYQQALGQGPEFLTYFQNEAQLDKSGLPSDRFFAERPEGSVSTLKIQRTQQEDSAVYLCASSETPGRTYEQYFGPGTRLTVT.

This clonotype was detected many times. V usage is TRBV5-5 and J usage is TRBJ1-2; 7 nucleotides line up with TRBD1. The CDR3 totals 14 residues. Looked up from germline, CDR1 is SGHKS and CDR2 is YYEKEE (reference sequence). V shed 5 bases, J shed 4 bases, and the junction held 8 bases outside the gene matches. The CDR3 loop is CASSPTGDPYGYTF. The CDR3 coding sequence is TGTGCCAGCAGTCCTACAGGGGATCCCTATGGCTACACCTTC.

This clonotype was counted only a few times. The chain combines TRBV7-8 with TRBJ1-6; D gene unclear. The CDR3 is made up of 14 amino acids. Germline V CDR1 and CDR2: SGHVS, FQNEAQ. The V end was cut by 6 bases, the J end by 10 bases, with 16 bases between. The CDR3 spells CASRAEGAESPLHF. The CDR3 nucleotides read TGTGCCAGCAGGGCCGAGGGCGCGGAATCACCCCTCCACTTT.

Here the CDR3 DNA reads TGTGCCAGCAGTTTGGCCCTAGCGGCCGGGGAGCTGTTTTTT. Translating gives CASSLALAAGELFF. The chain uses TRBV12-3 or TRBV12-4 and TRBJ2-2; 7 positions agree with TRBD2. The CDR3 spans 14 residues. The V gene end was trimmed by 3 bases and the J gene end by 6 bases; junction bases not matched to a gene: 4.

The V gene is TRBV5-1, the J gene TRBJ2-3; TRBD2 might be the D (5 bases). The CDR3 contains 14 residues. V shed 6 bases and J shed 1 base, with 12 bases lying between them. Germline V gene lookup returns CDR1 SGHRS and CDR2 YFSETQ. This chain's CDR3 is CASNGGSRTDTQYF. CDR3 DNA: TGCGCCAGCAATGGCGGGTCCCGCACAGATACGCAGTATTTT.

This clonotype was picked up many times. This chain connects TRBV30 to TRBJ1-5; 8 nucleotides line up with TRBD1. CDR1 and CDR2 from the germline V gene are GTSNPN and SVGIG (reference sequence). V was clipped by 4 bases and J by 6 bases; unmatched bases: 8. This CDR3 has 14 amino acids. The CDR3 loop reads CAWTRGQGGQPQHF. CDR3 nucleotide sequence: TGTGCCTGGACCAGGGGGCAGGGAGGTCAGCCCCAGCATTTT.

The gene calls are TRBV7-2 and TRBJ2-1, with 9 bases matching TRBD1. The germline V gene encodes CDR1 SGHTA and CDR2 FQGNSA. This CDR3 has 13 residues. The J segment lost 6 bases and the V segment lost 5 bases, leaving 2 bases of the junction unmatched. CDR3 residues: CASSQQGANEQFF. DNA of the CDR3: TGTGCCAGCAGCCAACAGGGGGCCAATGAGCAGTTCTTC.

This rearrangement joins TRBV2 to TRBJ2-1, with a possible D match to TRBD2 (5 bases). CDR1 SNHLY and CDR2 FYNNEI come from the germline V gene. V lost 4 bases and J 5 bases, leaving 6 bases between the germline ends. The length of the CDR3 is 12 residues. CDR3 protein: CASSGEHNEQFF. CDR3 sequence (DNA): TGTGCCAGCAGTGGGGAGCACAATGAGCAGTTCTTC.

This clonotype was counted at least ten times. The V and J genes are TRBV7-6 and TRBJ1-5; TRBD1 is a possible D gene (5 bases). The CDR3 is 15 residues long. The germline CDR1 and CDR2 sequences are SGHVS and FNYEAQ. Trimming stripped 1 base from V and 6 bases from J, with 13 bases between. The CDR3 DNA is TGTGCCAGCAGCTTAGGGGGCGGGGCAGGTCAGCCCCAGCATTTT. Translation: CASSLGGGAGQPQHF.

This clonotype showed up many times. The rearrangement uses TRBV27 and TRBJ2-6, with unresolved D. V dropped 10 bases and J dropped 1 base, with 5 bases sitting between them. The CDR3 sequence is 12 residues long. CDR1 and CDR2 from the germline V gene are MNHEY and SMNVEV (reference sequence). The CDR3 reads CATGSGANVLTF. CDR3 nucleotides: TGTGCCACTGGTTCTGGGGCCAACGTCCTGACTTTC.

The CDR3 DNA is TGCGCCAGCCGGATCTACGTGAGCTCCTACGAGCAGTACTTC. Encoded protein: CASRIYVSSYEQYF. The chain couples TRBV5-1 to TRBJ2-7; D is undetermined. V was cut by 7 bases and J by 0 bases, with 14 bases left in between. This CDR3 spans 14 amino acids. CDR1 is SGHRS, CDR2 YFSETQ, per germline.

This clonotype was picked up many times. The rearrangement links TRBV5-1 to TRBJ1-1; 8 bases map to TRBD1. Germline V gene sequence: CDR1 SGHRS, CDR2 YFSETQ. V lost 4 bases and J lost 1; bases outside the gene matches: 6. The CDR3 consists of 15 residues. Written as DNA, the CDR3 is TGCGCCAGCAGCGCAACCGGGACAGGGAACACTGAAGCTTTCTTT. Translation: CASSATGTGNTEAFF. The whole variable domain, filled in from reference TRBV5-1 and TRBJ1-1, reads KAGVTQTPRYLIKTRGQQVTLSCSPISGHRSVSWYQQTPGQGLQFLFEYFSETQRNKGNFPGRFSGRQFSNSRSEMNVSTLELGDSALYLCASSATGTGNTEAFFGQGTRLTVV.

This rearrangement joins TRBV7-9 to TRBJ2-3; D might be TRBD1 (6 bases). V was shortened by 5 bases and J by 2 bases, with 17 bases between the two germline ends. The germline V gene encodes CDR1 SEHNR and CDR2 FQNEAQ (reference sequence). The CDR3 spans 16 residues. CDR3 sequence: CASSRTEGWDTDTQYF. As DNA, the CDR3 is TGTGCCAGCAGCCGGACAGAAGGTTGGGACACAGATACGCAGTATTTT.

This clonotype was recorded a few times. The J gene is TRBJ2-2, the V gene TRBV10-3, with 7 bases identical to TRBD1. The CDR3 contains 16 residues. Losses at the gene ends were 4 bases for V and 4 bases for J; bases not matched to a gene: 9. Germline V lookup: CDR1 ENHRY, CDR2 SYGVKD. The DNA of the CDR3 is TGTGCCATCAGTGGACGCCCGGGACAGTCCACCGGGGAGCTGTTTTTT. Translating it yields CAISGRPGQSTGELFF.

This clonotype was recorded a few times. The chain uses TRBV28 and TRBJ2-7; tentative D call: TRBD1 (5 bases). This CDR3 is built from 14 residues. V lost 7 bases and J lost 4, with 17 bases in between. Germline-derived CDR1 and CDR2 are MDHEN and SYDVKM. In DNA form, the CDR3 reads TGTGCCAGCACCCCTCCCCAGGGAAGGTACGAGCAGTACTTC. Translated, it gives CASTPPQGRYEQYF.

The table lists this clonotype with many counts. The V gene is TRBV5-1, the J gene TRBJ1-1, with D maybe TRBD1 (6 bases). The germline V and J ends were trimmed by 2 bases and 4 bases, with 12 bases remaining between them. The CDR3 loop spans 14 amino acids. In germline, CDR1 is SGHRS, CDR2 YFSETQ. The CDR3 reads CASSLQGRSTEAFF. As DNA, the CDR3 is TGCGCCAGCAGCTTACAGGGAAGGAGCACTGAAGCTTTCTTT.

This clonotype appeared many times. V is TRBV29-1 and J is TRBJ2-3; no reliable D call. Germline V CDR1 and CDR2: SQVTM, ANQGSEA. The CDR3 has 13 residues. V was cut by 5 bases and J by 5 bases, with 14 bases left in between. CDR3 residues: CSVTSLSQDTQYF. DNA of the CDR3: TGCAGCGTTACCTCCCTTTCCCAAGATACGCAGTATTTT.

This clonotype was recorded many times. This chain connects TRBV5-1 to TRBJ2-7, with 10 bases lining up with TRBD1. The CDR3 covers 13 residues. The germline CDR1 and CDR2 sequences are SGHRS and YFSETQ. After removal of 3 bases from V and 6 bases from J, the junction contained 3 bases not matched to a gene. CDR3 amino acids: CASSWDRGAEQYF. CDR3 DNA: TGCGCCAGCAGCTGGGACAGGGGAGCCGAGCAGTACTTC.

This clonotype was recorded many times. The chain joins TRBV29-1 to TRBJ1-2; no firm D call. Trimming pared 6 bases from V and 3 bases from J, leaving 14 bases between. Germline V lookup: CDR1 SQVTM, CDR2 ANQGSEA. This CDR3 has 13 amino acids. This CDR3 is CSVGLVSDYGYTF. In nucleotides, the CDR3 is TGCAGCGTCGGACTCGTATCGGACTATGGCTACACCTTC. The full variable domain, with the rest looked up from reference TRBV29-1 and TRBJ1-2, is SAVISQKPSRDICQRGTSLTIQCQVDSQVTMMFWYRQQPGQSLTLIATANQGSEATYESGFVIDKFPISRPNLTFSTLTVSNMSPEDSSIYLCSVGLVSDYGYTFGSGTRLTVV.

This clonotype was detected many times. The chain employs TRBV15 and TRBJ1-4; tentative D call: TRBD1 (5 bases). Germline CDR1 LNHNV, CDR2 YYDKDF (reference sequence). V gave up 1 base and J gave up 6 bases, with 9 bases separating them. This CDR3 comprises 14 residues. The CDR3 is CATSRVQGYEKLFF. The CDR3, as DNA: TGTGCCACCAGCAGAGTTCAGGGCTATGAAAAACTGTTTTTT.

This clonotype was seen repeatedly, ten times or more. The chain carries TRBV12-3 or TRBV12-4 and TRBJ2-1; 7 bases align to TRBD2. The CDR3 totals 15 residues. J gave up 7 bases and V 6 bases, and 12 bases lay outside the gene matches. The CDR3 nucleotides read TGTGCCAGCAGGGGGGGGACGGTACCCACGAATGAGCAGTTCTTC. It codes for CASRGGTVPTNEQFF.

The CDR3 nucleotides are TGTGCCAGCAGCCCCGACGGCGGAATAGATGAGCAGTTCTTC. Translated: CASSPDGGIDEQFF. This chain uses TRBV7-9 with TRBJ2-1; D not certain. The germline V gene has CDR1 SEHNR and CDR2 FQNEAQ (reference sequence). Trimming removed 5 bases at V and 8 bases at J, with 16 bases between. CDR3 length: 14 residues.

This clonotype came up many times. The gene calls are TRBV24-1 and TRBJ2-1, with 12 positions matching TRBD1. J lost 6 bases, V lost 4 bases, and 6 bases had no gene match. The CDR3 sequence is 16 residues long. Germline CDR1 KGHDR, CDR2 SFDVKD. CDR3 loop: CATSDPGQGAGNEQFF. The CDR3 DNA reads as TGTGCCACCAGTGACCCGGGACAGGGGGCTGGCAATGAGCAGTTCTTC.

The V gene is TRBV21-1, the J gene TRBJ2-5. TRBV21-1 is given as a pseudogene. CDR3 length equals 17 residues. The CDR3 DNA is TGTGCCAGCAGCAATCACTATTGTGGAGAAAGGGTTTCGACCCAGTACTTC. Residues: CASSNHYCGERVSTQYF.

On this clonotype: It may be a read error: a sequence one base away is much more abundant. The chain combines TRBV29-1 with TRBJ2-7, with D hard to call. Trimming cost V 1 base and J 3 bases, with 4 bases left between them. Germline values: CDR1 SQVTM, CDR2 ANQGSEA. The CDR3 is 11 residues long. The CDR3 spells CSVEGVYEQYF. The CDR3 coding sequence is TGCAGCGTTGAAGGGGTCTACGAGCAGTACTTC.

This clonotype was recorded at least ten times. This chain links TRBV9 with TRBJ2-7; 7 bases are a match to TRBD1. V lost 3 bases and J lost 6; bases outside the gene matches: 6. Germline CDR1 is SGDLS and CDR2 is YYNGEE. CDR3 length: 13 amino acids. CDR3 amino acids: CASSADRAGEQYF. CDR3 DNA: TGTGCCAGCAGCGCAGACAGGGCTGGCGAGCAGTACTTC.

This clonotype was seen ten or more times. The chain joins TRBV10-3 to TRBJ1-1; D ambiguous. The CDR3 extends over 13 amino acids. Germline V gene sequence: CDR1 ENHRY, CDR2 SYGVKD. Trimming took off 8 bases at V and 7 bases at J, with 17 bases between the two ends. The CDR3 spells CAIGPDLGSEAFF. DNA of the CDR3: TGTGCCATCGGCCCGGATCTGGGCAGTGAAGCTTTCTTT.